The 27 T cell receptor beta chains listed next were all sequenced from one sample in a study of blood T cell repertoires in COVID-19. Measured with immunoSEQ multiplex PCR; TCRdb has only the in-frame clones, and not every one. The table lists 20,000 to 25,000 clones, over 70% of them singletons. The sequencing input was peripheral blood. All receptors derive from a man in his 60s with active COVID-19.

The genes are TRBV11-3 and TRBJ2-7; TRBD2 might be the D (5 bases). This CDR3 is built from 14 residues. Trimming took off 5 bases at V and 7 bases at J, with 18 bases between the two ends. Germline lookup yields CDR1 SGHNT and CDR2 YENEEA. The CDR3 DNA reads as TGTGCCAGCAGCCGTGTCCGGGGTAAGGGTGAGCAGTACTTC. Translated: CASSRVRGKGEQYF.

J is TRBJ2-7 and V is TRBV5-4; TRBD1 matches 11 bases. The junction had 7 bases not matched to a gene; V was cut back by 4 bases and J by 4 bases. Per the germline V gene, CDR1 is SGHNT and CDR2 is YYREEE (reference sequence). This CDR3 region has 15 residues. The CDR3 region has the DNA TGTGCCAGCAGCGGCAGGGACAGGGGGACGTACGAGCAGTACTTC. This translates into CASSGRDRGTYEQYF.

A remark on this clone: The same CDR3 can be traced to other DNA sequences in this sample. The V gene is TRBV7-3, the J gene TRBJ2-3, with a weak D call TRBD2 (5 bases). The CDR3 extends over 15 amino acids. Germline CDR1 SGHTA, CDR2 FQGTGA. The V gene lost 4 bases and the J gene lost 1 base, with 12 bases spanning the gap. CDR3 amino acids: CASSSTGLRTDTQYF. CDR3 nucleotides: TGTGCCAGCAGCTCTACCGGACTCCGCACAGATACGCAGTATTTT.

The CDR3 protein is CASSLGQRVSANEKLFF. DNA of the CDR3: TGTGCCAGCAGCTTAGGTCAGAGGGTTTCGGCTAATGAAAAACTGTTTTTT. The chain is built from TRBV11-3 and TRBJ1-4; D remains ambiguous. V shed 1 base and J shed 3 bases, with 15 bases lying between them. The length of the CDR3 is 17 residues. Germline CDR1 is SGHNT and CDR2 is YENEEA. The full variable domain, in which reference TRBV11-3 and TRBJ1-4 provide the parts outside the CDR3, is EAGVVQSPRYKIIEKKQPVAFWCNPISGHNTLYWYLQNLGQGPELLIRYENEEAVDDSQLPKDRFSAERLKGVDSTLKIQPAELGDSAVYLCASSLGQRVSANEKLFFGSGTQLSVL.

This chain uses TRBV19 with TRBJ2-3; TRBD1 is a possible D gene (6 bases). The CDR3 is made up of 16 amino acids. With 3 bases removed from V and 0 bases from J, the gap between germline ends came to 13 bases. The germline V gene encodes CDR1 LNHDA and CDR2 SQIVND (reference sequence). The CDR3 loop reads CASSIRSGHSTDTQYF. The CDR3 DNA reads TGTGCCAGTAGTATTCGGTCGGGACATAGCACAGATACGCAGTATTTT.

This chain connects TRBV11-2 to TRBJ2-7; a possible D gene is TRBD2 (5 bases). Trimming removed 3 bases at V and 3 bases at J, with 9 bases between. This CDR3 has 13 amino acids. The germline V gene encodes CDR1 SGHAT and CDR2 FQNNGV. CDR3 DNA: TGTGCCAGCAGCTTGAGGGCAAACTACGAGCAGTACTTC. It yields the protein CASSLRANYEQYF.

This clone has just one count. This rearrangement joins TRBV12-3 or TRBV12-4 to TRBJ2-1; tentative D call: TRBD1 (6 bases). V lost 4 bases to trimming and J lost 5 bases, with 9 bases between them. The CDR3 is 13 residues long. Here the CDR3 DNA reads TGTGCCAGCAGTTACGGGACAAACAATGAGCAGTTCTTC. Amino acids: CASSYGTNNEQFF.

In its sample, this clone was seen once. This chain connects TRBV6-4 to TRBJ2-1; 12 nucleotides agree with TRBD1. CDR3 length: 14 residues. Germline V lookup: CDR1 MRHNA, CDR2 SNTAGT. J lost 9 bases, V lost 5 bases, and 5 bases had no gene match. The DNA of the CDR3 is TGTGCCAGCAGTCGGGGACAGGGGGCTAGTGAGCAGTTCTTC. Amino acid sequence: CASSRGQGASEQFF.

This chain joins TRBV3-1 (or the pseudogene TRBV3-2) and TRBJ2-7; TRBD2 might be the D (5 bases). The V end was cut by 0 bases, the J end by 6 bases, with 9 bases between. The germline V gene has CDR1 LGHDT and CDR2 YNNKEL (reference sequence). CDR3 length: 13 amino acids. The CDR3 loop is CASSQDHGGEQYF. The CDR3 bases are TGTGCCAGCAGCCAAGATCATGGAGGCGAGCAGTACTTC.

This chain uses TRBV19 with TRBJ2-1, with 12 bases that match TRBD2. CDR3 length: 15 amino acids. J lost 5 bases, V lost 5 bases, and 4 bases had no gene match. Germline lookup yields CDR1 LNHDA and CDR2 SQIVND (reference sequence). In DNA form, the CDR3 reads TGTGCCAGTAGTCCCCGGACTAGCGGGAACAATGAGCAGTTCTTC. As protein: CASSPRTSGNNEQFF.

This rearrangement joins TRBV18 to TRBJ2-7; 11 bases agree with TRBD1. V trimming: 3 bases; J trimming: 2 bases; junction bases outside the gene matches: 9. Germline V gene sequence: CDR1 KGHSH, CDR2 LQKENI. The CDR3 has 17 residues. CDR3 residues: CASSPLKPGQGAYEQYF. The CDR3 nucleotides are TGTGCCAGCTCACCCCTGAAACCGGGACAGGGGGCCTACGAGCAGTACTTC.

The chain is built from TRBV27 and TRBJ2-4; no firm D call. The germline V gene has CDR1 MNHEY and CDR2 SMNVEV (reference sequence). CDR3 length: 15 amino acids. V lost 8 bases and J lost 2, with 16 bases in between. The CDR3 DNA follows: TGTGCCAGCTCCCCCCAGTGGAGCTCCAAAAACATTCAGTACTTC. Its translation is CASSPQWSSKNIQYF.

This clone has more than one count but fewer than ten. The chain employs TRBV19 and TRBJ1-2, with D uncertain. The germline CDR1 and CDR2 sequences are LNHDA and SQIVND (reference sequence). The V end was cut by 3 bases, the J end by 3 bases, with 14 bases between. CDR3 length: 15 residues. CDR3 nucleotides: TGTGCCAGTAGTATTGGCCTTCTGAGCGACTATGGCTACACCTTC. Translated: CASSIGLLSDYGYTF.

V and J are TRBV30 and TRBJ2-7, with TRBD1 matching over 7 bases. The germline V gene encodes CDR1 GTSNPN and CDR2 SVGIG (reference sequence). V trimming: 5 bases; J trimming: 2 bases; junction bases outside the gene matches: 3. The CDR3 contains 12 residues. The CDR3 DNA is TGTGCCTGGCGGACAGGCCCCTACGAGCAGTACTTC. Translated: CAWRTGPYEQYF.

The CDR3 DNA is TGTGCCACCAGTGAAGGACTAGCGGGAGCGGTAGAGACCCAGTACTTC. Translated, it gives CATSEGLAGAVETQYF. The chain couples TRBV24-1 to TRBJ2-5, with TRBD2 identical over 13 bases. The CDR3 runs to 16 residues. V lost 4 bases and J lost 4; bases outside the gene matches: 5. Germline CDR1 is KGHDR and CDR2 is SFDVKD.

This chain links TRBV30 with TRBJ1-2, with D possibly matching TRBD1 (5 bases). Germline loops: CDR1 GTSNPN, CDR2 SVGIG (reference sequence). The CDR3 runs 15 residues. Trimming took 2 bases from V and 4 from J, leaving 17 bases between them. CDR3 nucleotides: TGTGCCTGGAGTCCCGGGGGAGGGCAGGCCTATGGCTACACCTTC. Residues: CAWSPGGGQAYGYTF.

The rearrangement uses TRBV19 and TRBJ2-5; 8 bases align to TRBD1. The length of the CDR3 is 12 residues. Germline V gives CDR1 LNHDA, CDR2 SQIVND (reference sequence). V trimming: 10 bases; J trimming: 10 bases; junction bases outside the gene matches: 11. CDR3 DNA: TGTGCCACCCTTAAAACAGGGGGAGACCAGTACTTC. This encodes CATLKTGGDQYF.

This chain joins TRBV19 and TRBJ1-1; D perhaps matches TRBD1 (6 bases). The CDR3 length is 16 residues. V was trimmed by 6 bases and J by 5 bases, leaving 22 bases between them. The germline gives CDR1 LNHDA, CDR2 SQIVND (reference sequence). DNA of the CDR3: TGTGCCAGTAGGTACAGGGAATCAAAACCGGGAACTGAAGCTTTCTTT. Translation gives CASRYRESKPGTEAFF. Together with reference TRBV19 and TRBJ1-1, the CDR3 gives the full variable domain: DGGITQSPKYLFRKEGQNVTLSCEQNLNHDAMYWYRQDPGQGLRLIYYSQIVNDFQKGDIAEGYSVSREKKESFPLTVTSAQKNPTAFYLCASRYRESKPGTEAFFGQGTRLTVV.

The rearrangement links TRBV5-8 to TRBJ1-6, with 7 bases lining up with TRBD1. V was clipped by 0 bases and J by 5 bases; unmatched bases: 2. The CDR3 consists of 15 residues. The germline V gene encodes CDR1 SGHTS and CDR2 YDEGEE. Written as DNA, the CDR3 is TGTGCCAGCAGCTTGGACGGGACAGATAATTCACCCCTCCACTTT. Protein: CASSLDGTDNSPLHF.

This chain joins TRBV18 and TRBJ2-1, with TRBD1 matching 11 bases. CDR3 length: 16 amino acids. CDR1 KGHSH and CDR2 LQKENI come from the germline V gene. With 3 bases clipped from V and 6 bases from J, the junction kept 7 bases outside the gene matches. CDR3 loop: CASSPSSGTGGNEQFF. The CDR3 region has the DNA TGTGCCAGCTCACCCTCCTCCGGGACAGGGGGCAATGAGCAGTTCTTC.

As concerns this clone: Relative to the germline gene, one junction end is altered; a read error may explain this. The CDR3 DNA follows: TGTGCCAGCAGTGGGACTAGCTGGCACTTC. Its protein product is CASSGTSWHF. The V call is TRBV6-2 or TRBV6-3, the J call TRBJ2-7; 9 nucleotides match TRBD2. In germline, CDR1 is MNHEY, CDR2 SVGEGT. The CDR3 sequence is 10 residues long.

The chain uses TRBV5-1 and TRBJ2-3; the match to TRBD2 covers 7 bases. The V gene's germline CDR1 is SGHRS and CDR2 YFSETQ. V was clipped by 0 bases and J by 3 bases; unmatched bases: 7. The CDR3 is 16 residues long. The CDR3 protein is CASSLGSRSGTDTQYF. The CDR3 region has the DNA TGCGCCAGCAGCTTGGGATCCCGTAGCGGGACAGATACGCAGTATTTT. Supplemented by reference TRBV5-1 and TRBJ2-3, the full variable domain reads KAGVTQTPRYLIKTRGQQVTLSCSPISGHRSVSWYQQTPGQGLQFLFEYFSETQRNKGNFPGRFSGRQFSNSRSEMNVSTLELGDSALYLCASSLGSRSGTDTQYFGPGTRLTVL.

The chain joins TRBV5-1 to TRBJ2-5; tentative D call: TRBD2 (5 bases). The CDR3 contains 15 residues. Between the trimmed V and J ends, which lost 0 bases and 1 base, there was a span of 10 bases. The V gene's germline CDR1 is SGHRS and CDR2 YFSETQ. The CDR3 coding sequence is TGCGCCAGCAGCTTGGTGAGCGGCGTCCAAGAGACCCAGTACTTC. This sequence encodes CASSLVSGVQETQYF.

V usage is TRBV18 and J usage is TRBJ1-1, with D unclear. The CDR3 has 14 amino acids. The germline V gene has CDR1 KGHSH and CDR2 LQKENI. V dropped 1 base and J dropped 1 base, with 7 bases sitting between them. The DNA of the CDR3 is TGTGCCAGCTCACCACTTGTCGGGAACACTGAAGCTTTCTTT. Translation gives CASSPLVGNTEAFF.

The chain couples TRBV9 to TRBJ1-1, with a weak D call TRBD1 (5 bases). Between the trimmed V and J ends, which lost 3 bases and 7 bases, there was a span of 13 bases. This CDR3 spans 13 amino acids. Germline V CDR1 and CDR2: SGDLS, YYNGEE. In nucleotides, the CDR3 is TGTGCCAGCAGCGCCGTGCAGGGAGGTGAAGCTTTCTTT. Its translation is CASSAVQGGEAFF. Complete variable domain (other parts from reference TRBV9 and TRBJ1-1): DSGVTQTPKHLITATGQRVTLRCSPRSGDLSVYWYQQSLDQGLQFLIQYYNGEERAKGNILERFSAQQFPDLHSELNLSSLELGDSALYFCASSAVQGGEAFFGQGTRLTVV.

The chain combines TRBV5-4 with TRBJ2-7, with D perhaps TRBD2 (5 bases). Trimming cost V 0 bases and J 0 bases, with 10 bases left between them. Germline loops: CDR1 SGHNT, CDR2 YYREEE (reference sequence). The CDR3 runs 15 residues. CDR3 region: CASSLGTSSSYEQYF. CDR3 nucleotide sequence: TGTGCCAGCAGCTTGGGAACTAGTAGCTCCTACGAGCAGTACTTC.

This clone was found once. The CDR3 loop is CASSGLGARGGIYNEQFF. The CDR3 DNA sequence: TGTGCCAGTAGTGGACTTGGGGCCCGGGGGGGAATCTACAATGAGCAGTTCTTC. The chain uses TRBV19 and TRBJ2-1; TRBD2 matches 8 bases. Trimming removed 5 bases from V and 3 bases from J; junction bases left unmatched: 15. CDR1 and CDR2 (germline): LNHDA, SQIVND (reference sequence). The CDR3 runs to 18 residues.